The 14 T cell receptor beta chains below come from one sample, sequenced in a study of a mutant IDH1 vaccine in newly diagnosed glioma (dated by TCRdb to the early 2020s). The time point label, as the study defines it: baseline, week 1 (first vaccination visit). The intended sense of this specimen's treatment or condition label: pre-vaccination baseline after standard-of-care therapy. Library preparation was by the immunoSEQ multiplex PCR assay. TCRdb re-hosts the immuneACCESS table, in-frame sequences only. Its copies lack some clones; in the studies checked, an unresolved V gene accounts for under half of them, and the cause for the rest is not known. The sample table records tens of thousands of clones; 75% to 90% of these occur just once. The top ten constitute 4% to 5.5% of the sample. The input for sequencing was PBMCs, taken from a glioma patient treated with radiotherapy, temozolomide or both. All receptors come from a woman in her forties with glioma.

This clone was seen only a few times. The chain joins TRBV6-5 to TRBJ2-1, with D possibly being TRBD2 (6 bases). Germline-derived CDR1 and CDR2 are MNHEY and SVGAGI. Trimming removed 3 bases from V and 7 bases from J, with 16 bases in between. The CDR3 length is 15 residues. CDR3 nucleotides: TGTGCCAGCAGTTATGGGCGGGGAAACCCTAATGAGCAGTTCTTC. It yields the protein CASSYGRGNPNEQFF.

The genes are TRBV6-5 and TRBJ2-2; 7 positions agree with TRBD1. This CDR3 comprises 15 residues. The trim removed 6 bases at V and 4 bases at J, leaving 8 bases unmatched. In germline, CDR1 is MNHEY, CDR2 SVGAGI. DNA of the CDR3: TGTGCCAGCAGACCTCTTCCAGGGGGCACCGGGGAGCTGTTTTTT. This encodes CASRPLPGGTGELFF.

V and J are TRBV6-5 and TRBJ2-5; possibly TRBD1 or TRBD2 for D (7 bases each). Germline V gene data show CDR1 as MNHEY and CDR2 as SVGAGI. CDR3 length: 14 amino acids. V gave up 6 bases and J gave up 5 bases, with 16 bases separating them. This CDR3 is CASSPTGEGETQYF. The CDR3 DNA follows: TGTGCCAGCAGCCCTACAGGGGAGGGGGAGACCCAGTACTTC.

The genes are TRBV5-1 and TRBJ1-2, with 7 nucleotides matching TRBD1. Germline loops: CDR1 SGHRS, CDR2 YFSETQ. Unmatched junction bases numbered 4, after V lost 0 bases and J lost 2 bases. The CDR3 contains 15 residues. DNA of the CDR3: TGCGCCAGCAGCTTGGGGACAGGTGTAAACTATGGCTACACCTTC. Encoded protein: CASSLGTGVNYGYTF.

The chain has TRBV5-1 and TRBJ2-7, with no clear D. Germline loops: CDR1 SGHRS, CDR2 YFSETQ. Deletions cut 6 bases from V and 2 bases from J, with 15 bases between. CDR3 length equals 14 residues. CDR3 protein: CASMVGLGTYEQYF. The DNA of the CDR3 is TGCGCCAGCATGGTAGGGTTGGGGACCTACGAGCAGTACTTC.

V usage is TRBV6-5 and J usage is TRBJ1-6, with 9 bases fitting TRBD1. The germline V gene encodes CDR1 MNHEY and CDR2 SVGAGI. The junction had 7 bases not matched to a gene; V was cut back by 5 bases and J by 8 bases. The CDR3 is made up of 15 amino acids. The CDR3 is CASSPRQGGYSPLHF. CDR3 nucleotides: TGTGCCAGCAGTCCAAGACAGGGGGGATATTCACCCCTCCACTTT.

The J gene is TRBJ2-5, the V gene TRBV6-5, with D possibly matching TRBD2 (5 bases). Germline CDR1 and CDR2: MNHEY and SVGAGI. V was pared by 2 bases and J by 5 bases, with 12 bases between. The CDR3 has 14 amino acids. The CDR3 DNA reads TGTGCCAGCAGTTACACCGGACCGGGGGAGACCCAGTACTTC. The encoded protein is CASSYTGPGETQYF.

CDR3 DNA sequence: TGCGCCAGCAGCCTCAAAGACATTAACACTGAAGCTTTCTTT. This encodes CASSLKDINTEAFF. The rearrangement joins TRBV4-1 to TRBJ1-1; D is unclear. The V gene's germline CDR1 is MGHRA and CDR2 YSYEKL. The CDR3 has 14 residues. V was cut by 4 bases and J by 2 bases, with 11 bases left in between.

CDR3 residues: CASSPGQNYGYTF. CDR3 bases: TGTGCCAGCAGCCCGGGACAGAACTATGGCTACACCTTC. V usage is TRBV6-6 and J usage is TRBJ1-2; 7 bases fit TRBD1. This CDR3 is 13 amino acids long. CDR1 is MNHNY, CDR2 SVGAGI, per germline (reference sequence). J lost 2 bases, V lost 6 bases, and 3 bases had no gene match.

A word on this clone: One junction end disagrees with the germline gene, perhaps due to a read error. The chain uses TRBV13 and TRBJ2-2, with D hard to call. Germline-derived CDR1 and CDR2 are PRHDT and FYEKMQ (reference sequence). This CDR3 comprises 14 residues. The chain's CDR3 is CASSLSRATGELFF. Here the CDR3 DNA reads TGCGCCAGCAGCTTGAGCCGGGCCACCGGGGAGCTGTTTTTT.

The rearrangement uses TRBV9 and TRBJ2-7; TRBD2 aligns across 11 bases. This CDR3 has 15 amino acids. The J segment lost 1 base and the V segment lost 4 bases, leaving 4 bases of the junction unmatched. Germline lookup yields CDR1 SGDLS and CDR2 YYNGEE. The CDR3 DNA reads as TGTGCCAGCAGCAAGACTAGCGGGGCTTCCTACGAGCAGTACTTC. Translation gives CASSKTSGASYEQYF.

The chain joins TRBV5-4 to TRBJ2-2; D gene uncertain. V was cut by 0 bases and J by 3 bases, with 12 bases left in between. CDR1 is SGHNT, CDR2 YYREEE, per germline (reference sequence). This CDR3 contains 16 residues. In nucleotides, the CDR3 is TGTGCCAGCAGCTTGGGGGGTAGCAGATACACCGGGGAGCTGTTTTTT. This translates into CASSLGGSRYTGELFF.

A single count supports this clone. The chain carries TRBV6-5 and TRBJ2-3; no clear D. The V gene lost 2 bases and the J gene lost 5 bases, with 2 bases spanning the gap. The CDR3 covers 11 residues. The germline gives CDR1 MNHEY, CDR2 SVGAGI. CDR3 DNA sequence: TGTGCCAGCAGTTACATAGATACGCAGTATTTT. Translated, it gives CASSYIDTQYF.

The V call is TRBV6-6, the J call TRBJ1-2; D may be TRBD1 (6 bases). The CDR3 is 14 amino acids. Germline V gene lookup returns CDR1 MNHNY and CDR2 SVGAGI (reference sequence). V lost 6 bases, J lost 4 bases, and 15 bases lay in between. The CDR3 is CASSPLGQIYGYTF. CDR3 nucleotide sequence: TGTGCCAGCAGCCCCCTCGGACAGATCTATGGCTACACCTTC.